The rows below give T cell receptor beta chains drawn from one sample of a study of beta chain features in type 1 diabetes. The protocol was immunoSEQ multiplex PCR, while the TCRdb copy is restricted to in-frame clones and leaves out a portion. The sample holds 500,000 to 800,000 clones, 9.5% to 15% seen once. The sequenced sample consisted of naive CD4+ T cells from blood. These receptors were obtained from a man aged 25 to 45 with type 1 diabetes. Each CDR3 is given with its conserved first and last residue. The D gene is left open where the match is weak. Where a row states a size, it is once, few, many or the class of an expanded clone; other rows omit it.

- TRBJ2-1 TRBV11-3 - CASSLAGSKSSYNEQFF TGTGCCAGCAGCTTAGCAGGTAGCAAGAGCTCCTACAATGAGCAGTTCTTC
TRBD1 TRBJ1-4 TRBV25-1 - CASSAGTGVNEKLFF TGTGCCAGCAGTGCCGGGACAGGGGTAAATGAAAAACTGTTTTTT
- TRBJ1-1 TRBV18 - CASSLLTGTTEAFF TGTGCCAGCTCACTATTAACAGGGACAACTGAAGCTTTCTTT
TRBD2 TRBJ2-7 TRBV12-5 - CASGLFGGREYF TGTGCTAGTGGTTTGTTTGGCGGGAGGGAGTACTTC
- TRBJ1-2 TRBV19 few CASSMASGNYGYTF TGTGCCAGTAGTATGGCCAGCGGTAACTATGGCTACACCTTC
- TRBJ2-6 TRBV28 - CASTEPGSGANVLTF TGTGCCAGCACCGAGCCAGGGTCTGGGGCCAACGTCCTGACTTTC
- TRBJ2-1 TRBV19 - CASSPLAASSYNEQFF TGTGCCAGTAGCCCCCTGGCGGCGAGCTCCTACAATGAGCAGTTCTTC
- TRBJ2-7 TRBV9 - CASSVAGETYEQYF TGTGCCAGCAGCGTAGCTGGAGAAACCTACGAGCAGTACTTC
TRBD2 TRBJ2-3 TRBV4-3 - CASSQERFSGGYTQYF TGCGCCAGCAGCCAAGAGCGGTTTAGCGGGGGCTATACGCAGTATTTT
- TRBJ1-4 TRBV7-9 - CASSPARAREKLFF TGTGCCAGCAGCCCCGCCAGGGCACGGGAAAAACTGTTTTTT
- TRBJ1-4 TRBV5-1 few CASSQRTGTTSEKLFF TGCGCCAGCAGCCAGCGGACCGGGACCACGAGTGAAAAACTGTTTTTT
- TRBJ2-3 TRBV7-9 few CASSILWRSTDTQYF TGTGCCAGCAGTATATTGTGGAGAAGCACAGATACGCAGTATTTT
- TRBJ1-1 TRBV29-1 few CSVGGRGQMNTEAFF TGCAGCGTGGGTGGGAGGGGACAAATGAACACTGAAGCTTTCTTT
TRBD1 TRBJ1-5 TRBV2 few CASSGTGDQPQHF TGTGCCAGCAGCGGGACAGGGGATCAGCCCCAGCATTTT
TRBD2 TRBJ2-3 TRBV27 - CASSASGEGSAQYF TGTGCCAGCAGTGCTAGCGGGGAGGGAAGTGCGCAGTATTTT
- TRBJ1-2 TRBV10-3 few CAISDPQDIYGYTF TGTGCCATCAGTGACCCACAGGATATCTATGGCTACACCTTC
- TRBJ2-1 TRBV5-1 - CASSLEQGQQFF TGCGCCAGCAGCTTGGAACAGGGCCAGCAGTTCTTC
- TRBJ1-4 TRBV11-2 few CASSAQGLGKLFF TGTGCCAGCAGCGCGCAGGGGCTAGGAAAACTGTTTTTT
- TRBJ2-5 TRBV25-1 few CASSGFNTHETQYF TGTGCCAGCAGTGGATTTAATACACACGAGACCCAGTACTTC
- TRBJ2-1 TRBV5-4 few CASSLERGSYNEQFF TGTGCCAGCAGCTTGGAAAGGGGATCCTACAATGAGCAGTTCTTC
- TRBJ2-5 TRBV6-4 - CASSLGTVQETQYF TGTGCCAGCAGTCTAGGGACCGTCCAAGAGACCCAGTACTTC
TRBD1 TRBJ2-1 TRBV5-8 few CASSTGQALNNEQFF TGTGCCAGCAGCACCGGACAGGCCCTAAACAATGAGCAGTTCTTC
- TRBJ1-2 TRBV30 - CAWAHDSGGYTF TGTGCCTGGGCCCACGACAGTGGGGGCTACACCTTC